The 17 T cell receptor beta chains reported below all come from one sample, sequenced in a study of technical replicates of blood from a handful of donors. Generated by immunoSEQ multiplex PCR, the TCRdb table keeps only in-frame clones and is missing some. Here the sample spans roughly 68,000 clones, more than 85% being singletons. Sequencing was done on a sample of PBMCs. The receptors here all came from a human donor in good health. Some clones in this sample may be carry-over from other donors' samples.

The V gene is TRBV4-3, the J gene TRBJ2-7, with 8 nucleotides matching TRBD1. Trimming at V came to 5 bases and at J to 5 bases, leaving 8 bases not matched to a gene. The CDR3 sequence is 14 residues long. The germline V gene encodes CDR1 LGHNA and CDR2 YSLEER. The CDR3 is CASSELGQGHEQYF. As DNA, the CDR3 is TGCGCCAGCAGCGAGCTCGGACAGGGCCACGAGCAGTACTTC.

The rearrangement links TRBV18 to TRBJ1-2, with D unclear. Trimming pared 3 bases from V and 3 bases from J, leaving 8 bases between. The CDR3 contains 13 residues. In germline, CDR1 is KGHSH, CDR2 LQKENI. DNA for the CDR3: TGTGCCAGCTCACCGTCCGGGGACTATGGCTACACCTTC. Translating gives CASSPSGDYGYTF.

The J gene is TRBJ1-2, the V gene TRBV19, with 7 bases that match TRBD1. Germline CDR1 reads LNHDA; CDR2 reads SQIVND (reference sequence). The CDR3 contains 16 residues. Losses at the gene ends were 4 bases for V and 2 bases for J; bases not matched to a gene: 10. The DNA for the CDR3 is TGTGCCAGTAGTACCTTAAGCGCAGGGGGGAACTATGGCTACACCTTC. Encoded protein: CASSTLSAGGNYGYTF.

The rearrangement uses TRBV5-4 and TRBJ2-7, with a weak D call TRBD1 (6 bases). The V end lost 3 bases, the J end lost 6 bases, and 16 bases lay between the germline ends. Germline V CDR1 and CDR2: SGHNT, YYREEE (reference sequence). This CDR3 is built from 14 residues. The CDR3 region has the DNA TGTGCCAGCAGCTACGGCTGGGGGCGCGGCGAGCAGTACTTC. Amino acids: CASSYGWGRGEQYF.

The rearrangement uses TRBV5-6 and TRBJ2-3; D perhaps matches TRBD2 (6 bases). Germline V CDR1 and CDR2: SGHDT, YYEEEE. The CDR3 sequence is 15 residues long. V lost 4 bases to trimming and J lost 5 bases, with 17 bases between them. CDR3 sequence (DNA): TGTGCCAGCAGCCCACGCGGAGGGTTGGGAGATACGCAGTATTTT. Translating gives CASSPRGGLGDTQYF.

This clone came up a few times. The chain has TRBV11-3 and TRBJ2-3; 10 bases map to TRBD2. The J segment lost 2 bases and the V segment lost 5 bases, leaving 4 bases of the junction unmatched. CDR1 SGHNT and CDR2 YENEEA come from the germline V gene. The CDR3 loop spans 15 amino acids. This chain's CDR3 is CASSGSGGNTDTQYF. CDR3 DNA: TGTGCCAGCAGCGGTAGCGGGGGGAACACAGATACGCAGTATTTT.

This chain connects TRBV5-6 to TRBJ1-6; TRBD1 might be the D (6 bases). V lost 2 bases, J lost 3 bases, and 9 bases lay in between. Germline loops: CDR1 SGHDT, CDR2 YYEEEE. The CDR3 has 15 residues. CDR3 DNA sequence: TGTGCCAGCAGCTTCGACAGGAACTATAATTCACCCCTCCACTTT. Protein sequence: CASSFDRNYNSPLHF. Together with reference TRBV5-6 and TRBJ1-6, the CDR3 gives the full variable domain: DAGVTQSPTHLIKTRGQQVTLRCSPKSGHDTVSWYQQALGQGPQFIFQYYEEEERQRGNFPDRFSGHQFPNYSSELNVNALLLGDSALYLCASSFDRNYNSPLHFGNGTRLTVT.

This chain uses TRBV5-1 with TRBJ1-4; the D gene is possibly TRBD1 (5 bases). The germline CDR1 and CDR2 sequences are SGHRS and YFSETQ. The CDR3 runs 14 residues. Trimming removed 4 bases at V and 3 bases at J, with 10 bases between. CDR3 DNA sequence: TGCGCCAGCAGCCCGGACAATCCTAATGAAAAACTGTTTTTT. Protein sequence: CASSPDNPNEKLFF. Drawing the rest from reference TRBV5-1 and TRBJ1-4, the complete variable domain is KAGVTQTPRYLIKTRGQQVTLSCSPISGHRSVSWYQQTPGQGLQFLFEYFSETQRNKGNFPGRFSGRQFSNSRSEMNVSTLELGDSALYLCASSPDNPNEKLFFGSGTQLSVL.

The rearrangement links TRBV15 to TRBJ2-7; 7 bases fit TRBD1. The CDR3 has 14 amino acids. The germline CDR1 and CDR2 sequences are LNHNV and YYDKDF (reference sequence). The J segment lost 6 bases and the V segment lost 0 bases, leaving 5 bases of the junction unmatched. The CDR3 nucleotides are TGTGCCACCAGCAGAGATCTTGACAGGGTCGAGCAGTACTTC. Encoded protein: CATSRDLDRVEQYF.

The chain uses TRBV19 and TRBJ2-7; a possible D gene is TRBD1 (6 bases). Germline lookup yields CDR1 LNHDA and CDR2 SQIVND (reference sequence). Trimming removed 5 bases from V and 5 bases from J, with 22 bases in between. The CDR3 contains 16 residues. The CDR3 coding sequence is TGTGCCAGTAGTGTCAACTCAATCGGACAGTCCCACGAGCAGTACTTC. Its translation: CASSVNSIGQSHEQYF.

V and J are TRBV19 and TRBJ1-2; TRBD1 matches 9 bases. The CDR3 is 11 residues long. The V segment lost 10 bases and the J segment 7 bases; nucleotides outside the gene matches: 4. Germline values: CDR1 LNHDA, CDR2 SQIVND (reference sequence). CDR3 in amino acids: CATSQGAGYTF. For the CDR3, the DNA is TGTGCCACCTCACAGGGGGCTGGCTACACCTTC.

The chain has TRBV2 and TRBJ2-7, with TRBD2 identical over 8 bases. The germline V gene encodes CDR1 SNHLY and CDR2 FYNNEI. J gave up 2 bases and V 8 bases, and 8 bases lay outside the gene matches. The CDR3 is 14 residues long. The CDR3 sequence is CASLGAGAAYEQYF. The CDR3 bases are TGTGCCAGCCTAGGAGCGGGAGCCGCCTACGAGCAGTACTTC.

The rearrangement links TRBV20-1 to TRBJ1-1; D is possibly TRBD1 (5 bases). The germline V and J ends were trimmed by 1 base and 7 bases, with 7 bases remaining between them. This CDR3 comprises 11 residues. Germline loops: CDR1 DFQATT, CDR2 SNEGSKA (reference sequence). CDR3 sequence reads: CSARGGDEAFF. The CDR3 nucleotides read TGCAGTGCTAGAGGGGGGGATGAAGCTTTCTTT.

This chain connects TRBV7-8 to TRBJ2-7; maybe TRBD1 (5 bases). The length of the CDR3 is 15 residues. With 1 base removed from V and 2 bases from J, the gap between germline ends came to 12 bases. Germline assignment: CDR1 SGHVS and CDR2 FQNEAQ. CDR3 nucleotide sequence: TGTGCCAGCAGCTTAGGGACAACCCTTACCTACGAGCAGTACTTC. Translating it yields CASSLGTTLTYEQYF.

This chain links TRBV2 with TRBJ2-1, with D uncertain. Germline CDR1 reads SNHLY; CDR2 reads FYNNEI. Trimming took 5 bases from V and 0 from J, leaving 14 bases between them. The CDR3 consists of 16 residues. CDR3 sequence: CASSYWQRSSYNEQFF. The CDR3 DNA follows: TGTGCCAGCAGTTACTGGCAGCGCAGCTCCTACAATGAGCAGTTCTTC.

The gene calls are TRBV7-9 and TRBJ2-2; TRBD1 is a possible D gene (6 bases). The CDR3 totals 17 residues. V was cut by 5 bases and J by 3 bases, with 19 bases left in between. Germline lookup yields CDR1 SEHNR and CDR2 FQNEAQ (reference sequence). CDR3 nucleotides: TGTGCCAGCAGCCCAGTCCCAGGGGTTGGGTACACCGGGGAGCTGTTTTTT. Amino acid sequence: CASSPVPGVGYTGELFF.

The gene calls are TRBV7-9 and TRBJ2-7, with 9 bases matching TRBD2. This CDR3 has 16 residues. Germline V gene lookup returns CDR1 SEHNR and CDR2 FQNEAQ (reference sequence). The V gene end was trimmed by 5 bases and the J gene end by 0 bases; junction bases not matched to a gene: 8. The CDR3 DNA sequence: TGTGCCAGCAGCACCGGAAGCGGGGGGTACTCCTACGAGCAGTACTTC. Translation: CASSTGSGGYSYEQYF.